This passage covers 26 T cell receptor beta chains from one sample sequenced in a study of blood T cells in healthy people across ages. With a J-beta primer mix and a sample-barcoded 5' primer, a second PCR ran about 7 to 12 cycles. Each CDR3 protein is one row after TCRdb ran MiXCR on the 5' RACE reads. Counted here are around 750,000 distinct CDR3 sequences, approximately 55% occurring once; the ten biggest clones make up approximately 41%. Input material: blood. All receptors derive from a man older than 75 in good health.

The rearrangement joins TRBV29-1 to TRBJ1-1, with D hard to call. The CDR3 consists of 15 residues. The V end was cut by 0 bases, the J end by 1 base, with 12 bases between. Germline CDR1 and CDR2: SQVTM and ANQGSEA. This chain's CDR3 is CSVEDLSLGNTEAFF. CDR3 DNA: TGCAGCGTTGAAGATCTTAGCCTGGGGAACACTGAAGCTTTCTTT. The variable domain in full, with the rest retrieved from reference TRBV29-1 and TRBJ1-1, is SAVISQKPSRDICQRGTSLTIQCQVDSQVTMMFWYRQQPGQSLTLIATANQGSEATYESGFVIDKFPISRPNLTFSTLTVSNMSPEDSSIYLCSVEDLSLGNTEAFFGQGTRLTVV.

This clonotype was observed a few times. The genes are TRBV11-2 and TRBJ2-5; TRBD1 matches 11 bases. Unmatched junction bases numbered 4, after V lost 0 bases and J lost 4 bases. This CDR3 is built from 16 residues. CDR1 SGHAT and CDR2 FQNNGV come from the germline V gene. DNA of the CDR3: TGTGCCAGCAGCTTAGAAGGGACAGGGGGACTAGAGACCCAGTACTTC. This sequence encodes CASSLEGTGGLETQYF. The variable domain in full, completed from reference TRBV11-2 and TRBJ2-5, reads EAGVAQSPRYKIIEKRQSVAFWCNPISGHATLYWYQQILGQGPKLLIQFQNNGVVDDSQLPKDRFSAERLKGVDSTLKIQPAKLEDSAVYLCASSLEGTGGLETQYFGPGTRLLVL.

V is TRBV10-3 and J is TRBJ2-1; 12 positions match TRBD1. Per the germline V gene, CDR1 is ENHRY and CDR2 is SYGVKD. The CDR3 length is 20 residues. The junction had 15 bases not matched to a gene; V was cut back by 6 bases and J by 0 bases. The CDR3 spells CAISYGTGGAGGSSYNEQFF. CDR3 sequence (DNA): TGTGCCATCAGCTACGGGACAGGGGGCGCGGGAGGGAGCTCCTACAATGAGCAGTTCTTC.

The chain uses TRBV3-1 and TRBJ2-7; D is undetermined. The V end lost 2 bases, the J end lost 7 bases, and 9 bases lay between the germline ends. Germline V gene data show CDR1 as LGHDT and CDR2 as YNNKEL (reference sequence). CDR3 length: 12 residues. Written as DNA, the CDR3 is TGTGCCAGCAGCCAAAGTCCACGGGAGCAGTACTTC. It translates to CASSQSPREQYF.

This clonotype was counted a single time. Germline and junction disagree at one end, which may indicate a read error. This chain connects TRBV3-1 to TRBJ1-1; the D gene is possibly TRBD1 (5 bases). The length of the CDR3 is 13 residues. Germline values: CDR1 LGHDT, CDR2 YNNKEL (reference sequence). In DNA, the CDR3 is TGTGCCAGCAGCCGGAGGGGTGGCACTGAAGTTTTCTTT. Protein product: CASSRRGGTEVFF.

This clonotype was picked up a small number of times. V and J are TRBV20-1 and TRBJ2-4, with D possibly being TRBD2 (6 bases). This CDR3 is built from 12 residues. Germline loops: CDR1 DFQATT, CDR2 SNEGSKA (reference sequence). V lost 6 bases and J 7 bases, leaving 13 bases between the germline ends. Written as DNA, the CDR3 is TGCAGTGCGCGGGAAAAGTATAACATTCAGTACTTC. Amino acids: CSAREKYNIQYF.

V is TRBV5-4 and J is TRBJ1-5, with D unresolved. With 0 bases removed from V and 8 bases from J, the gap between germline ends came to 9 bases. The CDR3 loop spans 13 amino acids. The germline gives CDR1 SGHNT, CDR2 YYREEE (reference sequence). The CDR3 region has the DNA TGTGCCAGCAGCTTGGACGTTGACAAGCCCCAGCATTTT. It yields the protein CASSLDVDKPQHF.

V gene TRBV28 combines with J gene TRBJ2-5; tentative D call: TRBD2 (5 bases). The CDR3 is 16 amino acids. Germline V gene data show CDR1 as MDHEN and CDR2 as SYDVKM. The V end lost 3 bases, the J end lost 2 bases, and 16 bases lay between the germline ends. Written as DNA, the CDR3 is TGTGCCAGCAGTTTTCAAGGCGGGCCGATTCAAGAGACCCAGTACTTC. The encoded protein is CASSFQGGPIQETQYF.

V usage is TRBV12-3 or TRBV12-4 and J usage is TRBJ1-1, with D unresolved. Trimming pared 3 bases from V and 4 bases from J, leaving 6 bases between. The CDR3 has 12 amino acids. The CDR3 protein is CASSFAGTEAFF. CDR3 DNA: TGTGCCAGCAGTTTCGCCGGCACTGAAGCTTTCTTT.

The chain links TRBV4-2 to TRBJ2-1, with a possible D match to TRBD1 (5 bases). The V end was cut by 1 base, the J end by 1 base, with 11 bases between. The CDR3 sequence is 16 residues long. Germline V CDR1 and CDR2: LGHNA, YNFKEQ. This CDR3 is CASSQVGASSYNEQFF. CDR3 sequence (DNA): TGTGCCAGCAGCCAAGTTGGGGCGTCATCCTACAATGAGCAGTTCTTC.

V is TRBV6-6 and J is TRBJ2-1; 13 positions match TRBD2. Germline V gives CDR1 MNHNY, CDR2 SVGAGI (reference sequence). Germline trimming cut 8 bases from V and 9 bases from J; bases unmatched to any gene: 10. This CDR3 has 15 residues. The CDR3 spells CASATGTSGKGEQFF. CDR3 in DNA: TGTGCCAGCGCCACCGGGACTAGCGGGAAAGGTGAGCAGTTCTTC.

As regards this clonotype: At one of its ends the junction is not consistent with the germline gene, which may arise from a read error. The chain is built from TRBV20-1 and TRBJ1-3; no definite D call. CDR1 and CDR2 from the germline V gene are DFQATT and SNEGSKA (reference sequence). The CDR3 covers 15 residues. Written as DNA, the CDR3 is TGCAGTGCCAGAGATCCCGGCAGCTCTGGAAACACCATATATTTT. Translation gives CSARDPGSSGNTIYF.

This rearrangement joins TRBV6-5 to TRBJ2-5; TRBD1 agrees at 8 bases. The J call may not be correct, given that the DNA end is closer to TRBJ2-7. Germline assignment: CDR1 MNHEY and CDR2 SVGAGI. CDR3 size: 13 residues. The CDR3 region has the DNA TGTGCCAGCAGGCAAGGACAGGGATCCGAGCAGTACTTC. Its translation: CASRQGQGSEQYF.

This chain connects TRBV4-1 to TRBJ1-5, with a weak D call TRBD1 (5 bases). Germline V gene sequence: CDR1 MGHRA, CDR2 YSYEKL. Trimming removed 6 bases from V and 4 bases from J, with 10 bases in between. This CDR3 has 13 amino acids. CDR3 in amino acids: CASSGRVNQPQHF. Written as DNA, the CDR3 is TGCGCCAGCAGTGGCAGGGTAAATCAGCCCCAGCATTTT.

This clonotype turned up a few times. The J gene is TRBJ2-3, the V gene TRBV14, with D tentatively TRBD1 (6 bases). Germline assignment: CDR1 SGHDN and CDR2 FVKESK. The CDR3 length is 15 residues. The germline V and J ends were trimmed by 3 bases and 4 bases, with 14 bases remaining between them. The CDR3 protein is CASSQLSGGPDTQYF. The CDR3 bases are TGTGCCAGCAGCCAGTTGTCTGGGGGCCCAGATACGCAGTATTTT.

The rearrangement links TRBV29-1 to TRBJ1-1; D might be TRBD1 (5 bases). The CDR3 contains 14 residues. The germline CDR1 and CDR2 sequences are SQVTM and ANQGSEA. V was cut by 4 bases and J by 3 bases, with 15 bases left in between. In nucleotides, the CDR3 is TGCAGCGTTGTATGGGGCCGAGGGGACACTGAAGCTTTCTTT. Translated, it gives CSVVWGRGDTEAFF.

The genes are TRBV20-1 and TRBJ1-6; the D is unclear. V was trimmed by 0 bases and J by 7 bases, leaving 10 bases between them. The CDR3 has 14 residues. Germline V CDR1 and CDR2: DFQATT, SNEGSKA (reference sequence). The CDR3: CSARDLRENSPLHF. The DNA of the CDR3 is TGCAGTGCTAGAGATCTGAGGGAAAATTCACCCCTCCACTTT.

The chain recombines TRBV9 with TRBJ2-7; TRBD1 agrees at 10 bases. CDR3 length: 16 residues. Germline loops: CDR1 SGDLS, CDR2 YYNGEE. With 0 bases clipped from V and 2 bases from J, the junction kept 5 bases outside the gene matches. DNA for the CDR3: TGTGCCAGCAGCGTAGGAGGCGGACAGGGGGCCTACGAGCAGTACTTC. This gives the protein CASSVGGGQGAYEQYF.

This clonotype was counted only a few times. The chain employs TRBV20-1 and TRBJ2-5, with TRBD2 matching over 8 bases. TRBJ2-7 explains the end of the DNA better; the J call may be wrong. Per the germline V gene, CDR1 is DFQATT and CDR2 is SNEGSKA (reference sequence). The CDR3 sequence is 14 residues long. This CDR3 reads CSALSRAGVSEQYF. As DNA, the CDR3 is TGCAGTGCCCTAAGCCGAGCGGGAGTAAGCGAGCAGTACTTC.

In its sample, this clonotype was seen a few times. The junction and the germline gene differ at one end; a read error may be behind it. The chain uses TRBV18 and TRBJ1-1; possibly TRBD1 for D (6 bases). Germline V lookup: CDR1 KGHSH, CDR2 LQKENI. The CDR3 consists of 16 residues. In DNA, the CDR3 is TGTGCCAGCTCACCGTGGACAGCTTCCATGAACACTGAGGCTTTCTTT. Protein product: CASSPWTASMNTEAFF.

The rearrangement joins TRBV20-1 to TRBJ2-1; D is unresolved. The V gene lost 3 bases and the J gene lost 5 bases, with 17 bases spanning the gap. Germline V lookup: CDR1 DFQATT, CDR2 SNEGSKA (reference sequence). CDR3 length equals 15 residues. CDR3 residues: CSASQAMNPHNEQFF. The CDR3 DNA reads TGCAGTGCTAGCCAGGCCATGAATCCACACAATGAGCAGTTCTTC.

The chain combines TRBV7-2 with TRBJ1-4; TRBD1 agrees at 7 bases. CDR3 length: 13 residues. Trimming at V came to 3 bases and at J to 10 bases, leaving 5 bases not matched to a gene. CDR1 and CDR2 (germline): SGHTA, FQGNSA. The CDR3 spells CASSFRGGGKLFF. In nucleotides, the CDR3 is TGTGCCAGCAGCTTCAGGGGGGGGGGAAAACTGTTTTTT.

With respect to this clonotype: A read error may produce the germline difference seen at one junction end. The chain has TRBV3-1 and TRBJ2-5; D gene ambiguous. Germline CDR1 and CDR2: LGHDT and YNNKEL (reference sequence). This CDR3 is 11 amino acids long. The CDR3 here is CASSQGETRYF. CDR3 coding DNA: TGTGCCAGCAGCCAAGGCGAGACCCGGTACTTC.

DNA for the CDR3: TGTGCCAGCAGCGCCTACCCAGCCCCCTACGAGCAGTACTTC. Protein sequence: CASSAYPAPYEQYF. J is TRBJ2-7 and V is TRBV6-1; D not certain. The CDR3 covers 14 residues. Germline CDR1 reads MNHNS; CDR2 reads SASEGT. The ends were cut back, 6 bases at V and 2 bases at J, with 14 bases in the middle.

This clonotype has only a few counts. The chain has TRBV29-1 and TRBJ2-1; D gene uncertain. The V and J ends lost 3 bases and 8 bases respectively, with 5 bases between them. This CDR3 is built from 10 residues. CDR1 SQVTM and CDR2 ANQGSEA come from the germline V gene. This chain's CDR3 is CSVEEYEQFF. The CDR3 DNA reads TGCAGCGTTGAGGAGTATGAGCAGTTCTTC.

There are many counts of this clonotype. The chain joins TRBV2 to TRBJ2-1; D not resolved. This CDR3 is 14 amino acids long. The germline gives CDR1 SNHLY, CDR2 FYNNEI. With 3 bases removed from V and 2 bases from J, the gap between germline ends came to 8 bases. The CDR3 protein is CASSERTPYNEQFF. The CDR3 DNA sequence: TGTGCCAGCAGTGAGCGGACCCCCTACAATGAGCAGTTCTTC.